This T cell receptor (beta chain) originates from a study of T cell changes during pregnancy in multiple sclerosis. Only in-frame clones appear in the TCRdb table, and some are missing; sequencing was by immunoSEQ multiplex PCR. There are around 57,000 clones in the sample; approximately 92% occur only once, and 0.2% to 0.3% lies in the top ten. Germline values: CDR1 LNHDA, CDR2 SQIVND (reference sequence). The CDR3 loop spans 14 amino acids. Trimming removed 4 bases from V and 0 bases from J, with 9 bases in between. Source: CD4+ T cells from peripheral blood mononuclear cells, taken in the third trimester of pregnancy. The TCR was taken from a female donor with multiple sclerosis, enrolled in a pregnancy study. This chain uses TRBV19 with TRBJ1-2, with a weak D call TRBD1 (5 bases). The CDR3 is CASSTTVANYGYTF. The CDR3 nucleotides are TGTGCCAGTAGTACGACAGTAGCTAACTATGGCTACACCTTC.